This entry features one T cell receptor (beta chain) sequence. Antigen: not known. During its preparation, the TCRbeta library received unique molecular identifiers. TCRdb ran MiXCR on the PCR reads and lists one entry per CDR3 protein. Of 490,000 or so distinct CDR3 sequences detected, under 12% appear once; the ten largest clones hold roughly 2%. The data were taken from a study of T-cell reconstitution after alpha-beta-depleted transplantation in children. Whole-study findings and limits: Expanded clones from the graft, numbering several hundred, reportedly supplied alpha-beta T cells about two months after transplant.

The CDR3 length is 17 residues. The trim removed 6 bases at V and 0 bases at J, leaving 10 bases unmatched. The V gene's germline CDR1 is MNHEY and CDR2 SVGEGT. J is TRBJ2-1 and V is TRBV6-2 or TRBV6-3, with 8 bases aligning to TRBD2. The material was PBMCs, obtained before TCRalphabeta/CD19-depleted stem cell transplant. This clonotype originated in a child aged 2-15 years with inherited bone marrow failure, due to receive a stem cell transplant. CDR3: CASRKGRSGSSYNEQFF. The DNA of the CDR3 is TGTGCCAGCAGGAAGGGGCGAAGCGGGAGCTCCTACAATGAGCAGTTCTTC.